The source of this TCR beta chain is a study of OX40 agonist ivuxolimab in advanced cancers. Study-wide background: At 0.01 to 10 mg/kg, ivuxolimab was administered intravenously to patients every 2 weeks.

Enrollment shut out patients with autoimmune disease history or systemic immunosuppression. On this clone: Its target is unknown.

This CDR3 is built from 11 residues. V was pared by 2 bases and J by 5 bases, with 2 bases between. Per the germline V gene, CDR1 is LNHDA and CDR2 is SQIVND (reference sequence). Regarding the study as a whole: Among the lowest peripheral clonal expansion occurred in 0.1-3.0 mg/kg partial responders. At 0.1 to 3.0 mg/kg and by week 6, clonal expansion occurred in CD4+ and CD8+ blood T cells.

Libraries were prepared by immunoSEQ multiplex PCR; TCRdb keeps only in-frame clonotypes and omits some of them. The sample carries approximately 60,000 clones, approximately 84% recorded once. This clonotype was sampled from an adult with an advanced solid tumor such as melanoma, head and neck, liver or kidney cancer. The V and J genes are TRBV19 and TRBJ2-3; D unresolved. The specimen comprised CD4+ or CD8+ T cells sorted from blood, sampled in a trial of the OX40 agonist ivuxolimab. CDR3 region: CASSIQDTQYF. In nucleotides, the CDR3 is TGTGCCAGTAGTATACAAGATACGCAGTATTTT.